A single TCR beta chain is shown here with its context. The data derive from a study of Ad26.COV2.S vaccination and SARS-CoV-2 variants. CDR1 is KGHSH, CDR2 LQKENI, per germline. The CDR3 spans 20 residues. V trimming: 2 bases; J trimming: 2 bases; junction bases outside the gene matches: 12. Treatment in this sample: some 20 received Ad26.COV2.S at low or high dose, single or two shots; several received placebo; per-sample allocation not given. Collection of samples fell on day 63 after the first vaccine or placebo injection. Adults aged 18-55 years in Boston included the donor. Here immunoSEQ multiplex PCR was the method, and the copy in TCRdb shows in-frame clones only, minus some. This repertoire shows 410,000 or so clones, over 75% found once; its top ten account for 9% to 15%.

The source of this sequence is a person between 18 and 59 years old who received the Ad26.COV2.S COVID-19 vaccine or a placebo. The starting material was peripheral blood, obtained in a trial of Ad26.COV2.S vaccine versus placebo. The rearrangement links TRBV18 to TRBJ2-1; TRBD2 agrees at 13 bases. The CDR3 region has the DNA TGTGCCAGCTCACCATTACCTGGACTAGCGGGAGAGTGGACCTACAATGAGCAGTTCTTC. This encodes CASSPLPGLAGEWTYNEQFF.